This passage covers 10 T cell receptor beta chains from one sample sequenced in a study of cytotoxic CD8 clonotypes in ibrutinib-treated CLL. TCRdb keeps only in-frame clones here, not all; method: immunoSEQ multiplex PCR. The profile covers about 44,000 clones, with nearly 70% appearing a single time and approximately 15% taken by the ten largest. The material was PBMCs, obtained after 12 months of ibrutinib treatment. Source of these receptors: a human donor with chronic lymphocytic leukemia.

This chain uses TRBV5-1 with TRBJ1-2, with unresolved D. This CDR3 contains 14 residues. Trimming pared 1 base from V and 3 bases from J, leaving 10 bases between. Germline CDR1 reads SGHRS; CDR2 reads YFSETQ. The CDR3: CASSLSGGHYGYTF. CDR3 coding DNA: TGCGCCAGCAGCTTGTCAGGCGGCCACTATGGCTACACCTTC.

The chain uses TRBV10-1 and TRBJ1-4, with 12 bases fitting TRBD1. This CDR3 spans 16 amino acids. V trimming: 6 bases; J trimming: 6 bases; junction bases outside the gene matches: 8. Germline V gene lookup returns CDR1 WNHNN and CDR2 SYGVQD (reference sequence). CDR3 DNA: TGCGCCAGCAGATGGGACAGGGGGCGCGTGGATGAAAAACTGTTTTTT. It encodes CASRWDRGRVDEKLFF.

The chain couples TRBV9 to TRBJ2-2; a possible D gene is TRBD2 (5 bases). Germline V gene lookup returns CDR1 SGDLS and CDR2 YYNGEE. CDR3 size: 16 residues. The V end was cut by 0 bases, the J end by 4 bases, with 13 bases between. The CDR3 loop is CASSVARGYGTGELFF. The CDR3 region has the DNA TGTGCCAGCAGCGTAGCCCGGGGATACGGCACCGGGGAGCTGTTTTTT.

This chain connects TRBV19 to TRBJ2-3; D may be TRBD1 (6 bases). V lost 6 bases to trimming and J lost 3 bases, with 13 bases between them. Per germline, CDR1 LNHDA and CDR2 SQIVND (reference sequence). This CDR3 region has 14 residues. CDR3 sequence (DNA): TGTGCCAGTAGAAGGGGGAGTGATACAGATACGCAGTATTTT. Protein sequence: CASRRGSDTDTQYF.

The chain has TRBV2 and TRBJ1-1, with a possible D match to TRBD1 (5 bases). CDR3 length: 12 amino acids. The V end was cut by 6 bases, the J end by 14 bases, with 19 bases between. CDR1 and CDR2 from the germline V gene are SNHLY and FYNNEI. In nucleotides, the CDR3 is TGTGCCAGCAGGGGAGACCGGGGGGTTGAATTCTTT. Residues: CASRGDRGVEFF.

As for this clone: Other nucleotide sequences from this sample produce the same CDR3. The CDR3 DNA follows: TGTGCCAGCAGCTACACCGGGACAGGACCCTCTTATGGCTACACCTTC. The encoded protein is CASSYTGTGPSYGYTF. V is TRBV7-8 and J is TRBJ1-2; TRBD1 matches 8 bases. Germline CDR1 reads SGHVS; CDR2 reads FQNEAQ. The length of the CDR3 is 16 residues. V lost 4 bases to trimming and J lost 5 bases; unmatched junction nucleotides: 12.

The chain combines TRBV18 with TRBJ1-1; D is perhaps TRBD1 (5 bases). Germline CDR1 and CDR2: KGHSH and LQKENI. The CDR3 extends over 16 amino acids. The germline V and J ends were trimmed by 0 bases and 5 bases, with 16 bases remaining between them. The CDR3 DNA follows: TGTGCCAGCTCACCACCAGGTGGAGGGACTAGGACTGAAGCTTTCTTT. Translation gives CASSPPGGGTRTEAFF.

The V and J genes are TRBV10-1 and TRBJ1-1; a weak D match, TRBD1 (6 bases). V dropped 0 bases and J dropped 5 bases, with 16 bases sitting between them. This CDR3 is built from 16 residues. The germline V gene has CDR1 WNHNN and CDR2 SYGVQD (reference sequence). The DNA for the CDR3 is TGCGCCAGCAGTGAGTCGAGGTCAGGGGAAGGGACTGAAGCTTTCTTT. Translated, it gives CASSESRSGEGTEAFF.

V gene TRBV5-6 combines with J gene TRBJ1-2; maybe TRBD1 (5 bases). Trimming removed 0 bases from V and 1 base from J, with 10 bases in between. This CDR3 has 15 amino acids. Germline lookup yields CDR1 SGHDT and CDR2 YYEEEE. In DNA, the CDR3 is TGTGCCAGCAGCTTGGGGGGCAGGATTAACTATGGCTACACCTTC. Translating gives CASSLGGRINYGYTF.

The rearrangement joins TRBV2 to TRBJ2-3, with 8 bases that match TRBD2. Germline CDR1 is SNHLY and CDR2 is FYNNEI. The trim removed 1 base at V and 5 bases at J, leaving 8 bases unmatched. The CDR3 is 16 amino acids. The CDR3 here is CASSEVGAGARDTQYF. CDR3 in DNA: TGTGCCAGCAGTGAAGTAGGAGCGGGAGCCAGAGATACGCAGTATTTT.